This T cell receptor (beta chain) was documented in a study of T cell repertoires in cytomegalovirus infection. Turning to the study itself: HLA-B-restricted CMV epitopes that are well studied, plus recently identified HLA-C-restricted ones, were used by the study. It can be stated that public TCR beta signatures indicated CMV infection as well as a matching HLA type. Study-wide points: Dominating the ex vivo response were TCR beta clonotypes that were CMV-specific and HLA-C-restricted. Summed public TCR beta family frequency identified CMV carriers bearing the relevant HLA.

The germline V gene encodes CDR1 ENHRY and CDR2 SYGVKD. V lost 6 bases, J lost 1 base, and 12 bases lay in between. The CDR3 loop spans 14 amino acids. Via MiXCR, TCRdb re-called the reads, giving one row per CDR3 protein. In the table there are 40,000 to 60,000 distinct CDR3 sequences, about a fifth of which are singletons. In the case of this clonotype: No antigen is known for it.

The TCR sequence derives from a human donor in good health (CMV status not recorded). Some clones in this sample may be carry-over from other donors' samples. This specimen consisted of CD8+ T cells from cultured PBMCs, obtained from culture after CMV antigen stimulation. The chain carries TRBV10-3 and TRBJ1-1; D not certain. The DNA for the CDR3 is TGTGCCATCAGGAACCGGAGCTCGAACACTGAAGCTTTCTTT. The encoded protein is CAIRNRSSNTEAFF.